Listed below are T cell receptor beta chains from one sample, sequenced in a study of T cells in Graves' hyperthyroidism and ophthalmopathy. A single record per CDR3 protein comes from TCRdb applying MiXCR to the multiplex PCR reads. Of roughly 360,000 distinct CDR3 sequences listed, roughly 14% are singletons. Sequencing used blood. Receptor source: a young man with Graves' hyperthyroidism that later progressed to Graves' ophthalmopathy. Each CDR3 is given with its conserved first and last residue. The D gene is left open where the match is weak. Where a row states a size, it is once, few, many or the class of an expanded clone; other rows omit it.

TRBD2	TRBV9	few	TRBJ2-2	CASSSRAGDTGELFF	TGTGCCAGCAGCTCCAGGGCGGGGGACACCGGGGAGCTGTTTTTT
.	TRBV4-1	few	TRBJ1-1	CASSHPNPGENTEAFF	TGCGCCAGCAGCCATCCAAACCCAGGAGAGAACACTGAAGCTTTCTTT
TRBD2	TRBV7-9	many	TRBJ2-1	CASSPISSGGNNEQFF	TGTGCCAGCAGCCCGATCTCTAGCGGGGGGAACAATGAGCAGTTCTTC
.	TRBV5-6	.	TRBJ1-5	CASSLGPYTGKPQHF	TGTGCCAGCAGCTTGGGCCCCTACACAGGGAAGCCCCAGCATTTT
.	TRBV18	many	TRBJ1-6	CASSPPSSTGHSPLHF	TGTGCCAGCTCACCACCGTCAAGTACAGGCCATTCACCCCTCCACTTT
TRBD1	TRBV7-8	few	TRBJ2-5	CASSLWTGGETQYF	TGTGCCAGCAGCTTATGGACAGGGGGAGAGACCCAGTACTTC
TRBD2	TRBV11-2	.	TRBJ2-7	CASSLQGRGGAYEQYF	TGTGCCAGCAGCTTACAAGGGCGGGGGGGGGCCTACGAGCAGTACTTC
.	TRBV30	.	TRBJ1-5	CAWSTGLNNEPQHF	TGTGCCTGGAGTACCGGACTAAACAATGAGCCCCAGCATTTT
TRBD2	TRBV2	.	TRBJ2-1	CASSESFLAGGSEQFF	TGTGCCAGCAGTGAGTCTTTCCTAGCGGGGGGCTCTGAGCAGTTCTTC
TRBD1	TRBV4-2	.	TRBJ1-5	CASSPPSRGRGSNQPQHF	TGTGCCAGCAGCCCGCCCTCCAGGGGGCGAGGTAGCAATCAGCCCCAGCATTTT
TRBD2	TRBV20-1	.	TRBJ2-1	CSASPRGSGGRNEQFF	TGCAGTGCTAGCCCCAGGGGGAGCGGGGGGAGGAATGAGCAGTTCTTC
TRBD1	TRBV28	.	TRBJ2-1	CASSFRTGYNEQFF	TGTGCCAGCAGTTTTCGGACAGGCTACAATGAGCAGTTCTTC
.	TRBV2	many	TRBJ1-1	CASSNTEGGYTEAFF	TGTGCCAGCAGCAACACCGAGGGGGGGTACACTGAAGCTTTCTTT
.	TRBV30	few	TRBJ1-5	CAWSVGHTTSNQPQHF	TGTGCCTGGAGTGTAGGACACACTACTAGCAATCAGCCCCAGCATTTT
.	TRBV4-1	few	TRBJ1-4	CASSQVGANEKLFF	TGCGCCAGCAGCCAAGTGGGAGCTAATGAAAAACTGTTTTTT
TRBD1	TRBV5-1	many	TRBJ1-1	CASSWTGPPNTEAFF	TGCGCCAGCAGTTGGACAGGACCTCCGAACACTGAAGCTTTCTTT
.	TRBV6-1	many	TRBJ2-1	CASKEGGSYNEQFF	TGTGCCAGCAAGGAAGGGGGATCCTACAATGAGCAGTTCTTC
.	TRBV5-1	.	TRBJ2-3	CASSFPSTDTQYF	TGCGCCAGCAGCTTTCCTAGCACAGATACGCAGTATTTT
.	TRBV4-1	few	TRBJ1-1	CASSNLGGNTEAFF	TGCGCCAGCAGCAACTTGGGGGGGAACACTGAAGCTTTCTTT
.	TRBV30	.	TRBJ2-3	CAWSVLHRVSTQYF	TGTGCCTGGAGTGTACTCCACAGGGTCTCTACGCAGTATTTT
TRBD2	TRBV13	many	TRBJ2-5	CASSLGTSGAKETQYF	TGTGCCAGCAGCCTAGGGACTAGCGGGGCTAAAGAGACCCAGTACTTC
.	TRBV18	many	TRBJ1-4	CASSPRRENNEKLFF	TGTGCCAGCTCACCACGCCGAGAGAATAATGAAAAACTGTTTTTT
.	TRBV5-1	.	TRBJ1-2	CASSSDTGWGYTF	TGCGCCAGCAGCTCTGACACGGGTTGGGGCTACACCTTC
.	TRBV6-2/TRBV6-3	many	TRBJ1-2	CASSWTANYGYTF	TGTGCCAGCAGTTGGACGGCTAACTATGGCTACACCTTC
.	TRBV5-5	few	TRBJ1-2	CASSFAGTPTYGYTF	TGTGCCAGCAGCTTTGCCGGGACACCCACCTATGGCTACACCTTC
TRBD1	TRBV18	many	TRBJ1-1	CASSPPRQGPNTEAFF	TGTGCCAGCTCACCGCCTCGACAGGGGCCGAACACTGAAGCTTTCTTT
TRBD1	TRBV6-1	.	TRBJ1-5	CASSGARSGGYSNQPQHF	TGTGCCAGCAGTGGTGCCCGATCAGGGGGATATAGCAATCAGCCCCAGCATTTT
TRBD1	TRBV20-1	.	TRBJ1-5	CSARNGQANQPQHF	TGCAGTGCTAGAAACGGACAGGCCAATCAGCCCCAGCATTTT
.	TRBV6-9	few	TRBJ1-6	CASSYTGSSYNSPLHF	TGTGCCAGCAGTTACACAGGGAGCTCCTATAATTCACCCCTCCACTTT
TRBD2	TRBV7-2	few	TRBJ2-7	CASSLGSGGGEQYF	TGTGCCAGCAGCTTAGGGTCGGGGGGGGGCGAGCAGTACTTC
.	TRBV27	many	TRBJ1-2	CASSLKEGNYGYTF	TGTGCCAGCAGTTTAAAAGAGGGGAACTATGGCTACACCTTC
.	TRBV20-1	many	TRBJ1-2	CSAMPGSYGYTF	TGCAGTGCGATGCCCGGCTCTTATGGCTACACCTTC
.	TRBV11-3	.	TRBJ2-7	CASSLEGGTWSGGEQYF	TGTGCCAGCAGCTTAGAAGGGGGGACATGGAGCGGTGGAGAGCAGTACTTC
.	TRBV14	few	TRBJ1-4	CASSRWSFNEKLFF	TGTGCCAGCAGCCGGTGGAGTTTTAATGAAAAACTGTTTTTT
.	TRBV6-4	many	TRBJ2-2	CASAAGDTGELFF	TGTGCCAGCGCGGCTGGGGACACCGGGGAGCTGTTTTTT
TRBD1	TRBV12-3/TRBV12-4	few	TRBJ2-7	CASSLGTGYLYEQYF	TGTGCCAGCAGTTTGGGGACAGGGTACTTGTACGAGCAGTACTTC
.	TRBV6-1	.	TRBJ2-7	CASSRTGGVEREQYF	TGTGCCAGCAGTCGTACAGGGGGGGTGGAACGGGAGCAGTACTTC
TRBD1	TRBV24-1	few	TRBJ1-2	CATKAGGDYGYTF	TGTGCCACCAAGGCAGGGGGCGACTATGGCTACACCTTC
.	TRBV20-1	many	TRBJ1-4	CSARSQGNEKLFF	TGCAGTGCTAGATCTCAGGGGAATGAAAAACTGTTTTTT
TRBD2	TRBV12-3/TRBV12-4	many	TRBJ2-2	CASSRLAGGRTGELFF	TGTGCCAGCAGTCGACTAGCGGGGGGGCGGACCGGGGAGCTGTTTTTT
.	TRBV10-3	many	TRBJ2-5	CAISDWDQETQYF	TGTGCCATCAGTGATTGGGACCAAGAGACCCAGTACTTC
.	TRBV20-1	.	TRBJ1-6	CSARLPGNSPLHF	TGCAGTGCTAGGCTGCCAGGGAACTCACCCCTCCACTTT
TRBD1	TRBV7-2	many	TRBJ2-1	CASRPRDSHNEQFF	TGTGCCAGCAGACCCCGGGACAGTCACAATGAGCAGTTCTTC
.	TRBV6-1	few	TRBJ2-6	CASSLQVSGANVLTF	TGTGCCAGCAGTTTACAGGTTTCTGGGGCCAACGTCCTGACTTTC
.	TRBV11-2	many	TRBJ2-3	CASSLVGQGLSSTDTQYF	TGTGCCAGCAGCTTAGTTGGTCAGGGACTCTCTAGCACAGATACGCAGTATTTT
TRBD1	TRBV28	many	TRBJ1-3	CASFPGTGIGNTIYF	TGTGCCAGCTTCCCCGGGACAGGGATTGGAAACACCATATATTTT
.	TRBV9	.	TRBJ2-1	CASSGTTTPYNEQFF	TGTGCCAGCAGCGGAACCACAACCCCCTACAATGAGCAGTTCTTC
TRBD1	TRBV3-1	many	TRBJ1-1	CASSHGTGAFF	TGTGCCAGCAGCCATGGGACAGGGGCTTTCTTT
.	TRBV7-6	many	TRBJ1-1	CASSSRQGYTEAFF	TGTGCCAGCAGCTCTCGTCAGGGGTACACTGAAGCTTTCTTT
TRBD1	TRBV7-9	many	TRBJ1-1	CASSLPLTRTGGRMNTEAFF	TGTGCCAGCAGCTTACCACTAACGAGGACAGGGGGAAGGATGAACACTGAAGCTTTCTTT
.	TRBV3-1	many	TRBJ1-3	CASSQGAALTGNTIYF	TGTGCCAGCAGCCAAGGAGCGGCCCTTACTGGAAACACCATATATTTT
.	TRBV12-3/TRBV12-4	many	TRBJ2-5	CASSTLGPQETQYF	TGTGCCAGCAGTACGCTAGGACCTCAAGAGACCCAGTACTTC
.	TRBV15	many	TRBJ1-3	CATSTGRRNTIYF	TGTGCCACCAGCACCGGACGGAGAAACACCATATATTTT
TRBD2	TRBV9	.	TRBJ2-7	CASSEGGGTSGDYEQYF	TGTGCCAGCAGCGAGGGGGGGGGGACTAGCGGGGACTACGAGCAGTACTTC